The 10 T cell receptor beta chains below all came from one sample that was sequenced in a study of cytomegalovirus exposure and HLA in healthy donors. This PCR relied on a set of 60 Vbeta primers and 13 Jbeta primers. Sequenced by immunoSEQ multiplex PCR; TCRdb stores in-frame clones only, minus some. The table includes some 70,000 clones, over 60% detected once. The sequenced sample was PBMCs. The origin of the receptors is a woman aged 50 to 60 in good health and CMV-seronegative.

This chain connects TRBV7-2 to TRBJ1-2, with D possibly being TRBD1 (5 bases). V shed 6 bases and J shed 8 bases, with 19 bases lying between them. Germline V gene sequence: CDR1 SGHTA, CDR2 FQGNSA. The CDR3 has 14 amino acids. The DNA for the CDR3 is TGTGCCAGCAGTCCCCGCCGGGACTTAGGAGGCTACACCTTC. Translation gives CASSPRRDLGGYTF.

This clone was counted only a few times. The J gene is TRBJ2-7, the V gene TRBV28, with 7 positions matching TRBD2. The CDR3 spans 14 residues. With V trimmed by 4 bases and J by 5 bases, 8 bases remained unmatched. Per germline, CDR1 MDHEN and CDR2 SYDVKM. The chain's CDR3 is CASSSSGLGNEQYF. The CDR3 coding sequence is TGTGCCAGCAGTTCTAGCGGATTGGGAAACGAGCAGTACTTC.

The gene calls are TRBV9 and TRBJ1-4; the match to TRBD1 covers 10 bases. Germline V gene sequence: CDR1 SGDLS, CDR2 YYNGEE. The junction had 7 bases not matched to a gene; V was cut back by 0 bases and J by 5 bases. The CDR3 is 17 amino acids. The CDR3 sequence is CASSVGTGGARNEKLFF. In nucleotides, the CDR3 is TGTGCCAGCAGCGTAGGGACAGGGGGAGCCCGCAATGAAAAACTGTTTTTT.

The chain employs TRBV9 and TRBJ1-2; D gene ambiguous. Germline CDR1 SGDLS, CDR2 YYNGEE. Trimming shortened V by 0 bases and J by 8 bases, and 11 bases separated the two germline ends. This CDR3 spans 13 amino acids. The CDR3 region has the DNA TGTGCCAGCAGCGTAGATCCTGCGCGGGGCTACACCTTC. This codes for CASSVDPARGYTF.

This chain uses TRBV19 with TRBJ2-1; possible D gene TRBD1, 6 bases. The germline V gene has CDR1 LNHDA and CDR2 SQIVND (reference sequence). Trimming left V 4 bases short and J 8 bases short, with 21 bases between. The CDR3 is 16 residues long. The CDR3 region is CASSTATGLGLDEQFF. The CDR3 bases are TGTGCCAGTAGTACCGCAACAGGGTTGGGGCTAGATGAGCAGTTCTTC.

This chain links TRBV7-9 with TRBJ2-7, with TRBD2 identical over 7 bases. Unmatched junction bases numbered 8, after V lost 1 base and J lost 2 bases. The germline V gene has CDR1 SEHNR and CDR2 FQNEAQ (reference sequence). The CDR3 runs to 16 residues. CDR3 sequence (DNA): TGTGCCAGCAGCTTAGATCGGTCTAGCGGAACCTACGAGCAGTACTTC. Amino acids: CASSLDRSSGTYEQYF.

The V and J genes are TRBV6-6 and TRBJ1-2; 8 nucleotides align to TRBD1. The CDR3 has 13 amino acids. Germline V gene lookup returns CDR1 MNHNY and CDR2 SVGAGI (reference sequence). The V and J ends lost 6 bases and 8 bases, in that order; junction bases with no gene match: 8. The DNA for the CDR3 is TGTGCCAGCAGAACAGGGGGATCAGGGGGCTACACCTTC. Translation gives CASRTGGSGGYTF.

Here the CDR3 reads CASSPGGALTTGNTIYF. The CDR3 DNA sequence: TGTGCCAGCAGCCCAGGGGGTGCATTGACTACCGGAAACACCATATATTTT. The genes are TRBV5-4 and TRBJ1-3; the match to TRBD1 covers 7 bases. Losses at the gene ends were 4 bases for V and 4 bases for J; bases not matched to a gene: 14. The V gene's germline CDR1 is SGHNT and CDR2 YYREEE (reference sequence). The CDR3 runs 17 residues.

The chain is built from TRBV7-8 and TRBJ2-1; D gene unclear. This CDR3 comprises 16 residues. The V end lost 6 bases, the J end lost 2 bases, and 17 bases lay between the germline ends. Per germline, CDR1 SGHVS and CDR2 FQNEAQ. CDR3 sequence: CASSPSVASTYNEQFF. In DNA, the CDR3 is TGTGCCAGCAGTCCCTCTGTAGCATCAACCTACAATGAGCAGTTCTTC.

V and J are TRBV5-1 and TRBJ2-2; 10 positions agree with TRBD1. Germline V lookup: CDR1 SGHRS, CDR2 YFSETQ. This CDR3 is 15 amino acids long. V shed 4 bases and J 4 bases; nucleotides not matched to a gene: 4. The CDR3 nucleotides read TGCGCCAGCAGCATGACAGGGGGCGGCACCGGGGAGCTGTTTTTT. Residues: CASSMTGGGTGELFF.